The sequence of this TCR beta chain was determined in a study of blood T cell repertoires in COVID-19. Sequenced by immunoSEQ multiplex PCR; TCRdb stores in-frame clones only, minus some. The table records some 200,000 clones, roughly 87% of them present only once. The CDR3 loop spans 11 amino acids. The ends lost 11 bases at V and 4 bases at J; junction bases unmatched: 4. The germline CDR1 and CDR2 sequences are SNHLY and FYNNEI. This clonotype originated in a woman younger than 30 who had recovered from COVID-19. The rearrangement links TRBV2 to TRBJ1-1; the match to TRBD1 covers 7 bases. The source material was peripheral blood. CDR3 DNA sequence: TGTGCCCTCCGGACAGGCACTGAAGCTTTCTTT. Residues: CALRTGTEAFF. The complete variable domain, with remaining parts taken from reference TRBV2 and TRBJ1-1, reads EPEVTQTPSHQVTQMGQEVILRCVPISNHLYFYWYRQILGQKVEFLVSFYNNEISEKSEIFDDQFSVERPDGSNFTLKIRSTKLEDSAMYFCALRTGTEAFFGQGTRLTVV.